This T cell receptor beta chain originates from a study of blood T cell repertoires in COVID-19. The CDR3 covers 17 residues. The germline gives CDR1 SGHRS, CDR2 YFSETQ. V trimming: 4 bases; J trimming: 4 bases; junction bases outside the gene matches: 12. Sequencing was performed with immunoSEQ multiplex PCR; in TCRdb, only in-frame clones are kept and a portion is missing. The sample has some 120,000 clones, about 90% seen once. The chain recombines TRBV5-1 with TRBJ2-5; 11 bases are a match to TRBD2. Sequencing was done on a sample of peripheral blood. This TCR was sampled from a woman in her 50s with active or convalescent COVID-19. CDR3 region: CASSPGGTSGLIETQYF. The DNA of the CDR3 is TGCGCCAGCAGCCCTGGGGGGACTAGCGGCCTGATAGAGACCCAGTACTTC.